Presented here are 30 T cell receptor beta chains from one specimen sequenced in a study of CD8+CD57+ T cells in acquired aplastic anemia. CDR3 and TCR beta VDJ profiling relied on a genomic DNA template. TCRdb reprocessed the reads via MiXCR and lists one record per CDR3 protein. The sample lists 150,000 to 200,000 distinct CDR3 sequences; about two thirds were seen once. Sequencing involved patients with CD8+CD57+ cell expansion previously shown by flow cytometry. Sequences were obtained from sorted CD4+, CD8+, or CD8+CD57+ T cells (not recorded which) from PBMCs. The receptors derive from a human donor with aplastic anemia.

The chain employs TRBV20-1 and TRBJ2-3, with D possibly TRBD1 on 6 matching bases. The CDR3 consists of 14 residues. Germline V CDR1 and CDR2: DFQATT, SNEGSKA (reference sequence). V was trimmed by 2 bases and J by 0 bases, leaving 9 bases between them. The CDR3 region is CSARPTGSTDTQYF. The CDR3 DNA follows: TGCAGTGCTAGACCTACAGGGAGCACAGATACGCAGTATTTT.

This clonotype was detected many times. The CDR3, as DNA: TGTGCCAGCAGTGAAGCCGGGGGAAACCAGCCCCAGCATTTT. It encodes CASSEAGGNQPQHF. V usage is TRBV6-1 and J usage is TRBJ1-5, with a weak D call TRBD1 (5 bases). The germline V and J ends were trimmed by 0 bases and 7 bases, with 10 bases remaining between them. The CDR3 is 14 amino acids. From germline, CDR1 is MNHNS and CDR2 SASEGT.

In regard to this clonotype: A much larger clone differs from this one at a single base, so this may be a read error. The gene calls are TRBV24-1 and TRBJ2-3, with D possibly matching TRBD1 (5 bases). From germline, CDR1 is KGHDR and CDR2 SFDVKD. This CDR3 contains 14 residues. DNA for the CDR3: TGTGCCAGCAGTTTTCCATCAGGGACAGATACGCAGTATTTT. Protein product: CASSFPSGTDTQYF.

This sequence joins TRBV7-9 and TRBJ2-2, with D perhaps matching TRBD2 (5 bases). The V end was cut by 4 bases, the J end by 4 bases, with 13 bases between. The V gene's germline CDR1 is SEHNR and CDR2 FQNEAQ (reference sequence). This CDR3 contains 15 residues. CDR3 residues: CASSSSGVGTGELFF. As DNA, the CDR3 is TGTGCCAGCAGCTCTTCCGGGGTAGGCACCGGGGAGCTGTTTTTT.

This clonotype was seen a handful of times. This chain joins TRBV20-1 and TRBJ1-6, with D tentatively TRBD1 (6 bases). The CDR3 loop spans 15 amino acids. V was clipped by 5 bases and J by 13 bases, with 24 bases between them. Per the germline V gene, CDR1 is DFQATT and CDR2 is SNEGSKA (reference sequence). CDR3 in amino acids: CSAYRVISPLLPLHF. As DNA, the CDR3 is TGCAGTGCTTACAGGGTTATTTCCCCCCTCCTCCCCCTCCACTTT.

The rearrangement links TRBV29-1 to TRBJ1-1; the D is unclear. With 5 bases removed from V and 3 bases from J, the gap between germline ends came to 10 bases. This CDR3 spans 12 amino acids. CDR1 is SQVTM, CDR2 ANQGSEA, per germline. CDR3 in amino acids: CSVRGSYTEAFF. CDR3 nucleotide sequence: TGCAGCGTTAGAGGCTCCTACACTGAAGCTTTCTTT.

This clonotype has more than one count but fewer than ten. V usage is TRBV6-4 and J usage is TRBJ2-7, with TRBD2 matching over 12 bases. The CDR3 is 14 amino acids. With 4 bases clipped from V and 4 bases from J, the junction kept 2 bases outside the gene matches. CDR1 is MRHNA and CDR2 is SNTAGT in the germline V gene. In nucleotides, the CDR3 is TGTGCCAGCAGTGGGACTAGCGGGATATACGAGCAGTACTTC. The encoded protein is CASSGTSGIYEQYF.

V usage is TRBV5-1 and J usage is TRBJ1-6; D may be TRBD1 (6 bases). The CDR3 runs 14 residues. Germline V gene lookup returns CDR1 SGHRS and CDR2 YFSETQ. V was clipped by 4 bases and J by 6 bases, with 11 bases between them. CDR3 sequence reads: CASSQEQGNSPLHF. Here the CDR3 DNA reads TGCGCCAGCAGCCAGGAACAGGGTAATTCACCCCTCCACTTT. Complete variable domain (other parts from reference TRBV5-1 and TRBJ1-6): KAGVTQTPRYLIKTRGQQVTLSCSPISGHRSVSWYQQTPGQGLQFLFEYFSETQRNKGNFPGRFSGRQFSNSRSEMNVSTLELGDSALYLCASSQEQGNSPLHFGNGTRLTVT.

V usage is TRBV7-9 and J usage is TRBJ1-1, with no clear D. V was pared by 0 bases and J by 7 bases, with 12 bases between. Looked up from germline, CDR1 is SEHNR and CDR2 is FQNEAQ (reference sequence). This CDR3 comprises 14 residues. The CDR3 coding sequence is TGTGCCAGCAGCTTAGCGTCGCTCCCGGGTGAAGCTTTCTTT. It translates to CASSLASLPGEAFF.

The chain joins TRBV7-2 to TRBJ2-1, with 10 positions matching TRBD2. Germline V gene data show CDR1 as SGHTA and CDR2 as FQGNSA. This CDR3 has 15 residues. After removal of 7 bases from V and 1 base from J, the junction contained 4 bases not matched to a gene. The CDR3 sequence: CASTPTSGSYNEQFF. The DNA for the CDR3 is TGTGCCAGCACCCCGACTAGCGGGTCCTACAATGAGCAGTTCTTC.

A note on this clonotype: Just one base apart from a much larger clone, this may be a read error. The chain recombines TRBV5-5 with TRBJ1-6; weak D call: TRBD1 (5 bases). Germline CDR1 and CDR2: SGHKS and YYEKEE (reference sequence). V lost 4 bases, J lost 5 bases, and 19 bases lay in between. The CDR3 is made up of 17 amino acids. The CDR3 loop reads CASSQDGGIGNNSPLHF. The DNA for the CDR3 is TGTGCCAGCAGCCAAGATGGGGGGATCGGCAATAATTCACCCCTCCACTTT.

This clonotype was seen only a few times. V usage is TRBV29-1 and J usage is TRBJ1-2, with no clear D. Germline CDR1 is SQVTM and CDR2 is ANQGSEA. Trimming took off 0 bases at V and 4 bases at J, with 9 bases between the two ends. CDR3 size: 13 residues. In DNA, the CDR3 is TGCAGCGTTGAAGACAGTCCACGCTATGGCTACACCTTC. Protein product: CSVEDSPRYGYTF.

The chain joins TRBV5-1 to TRBJ1-2; a weak D match, TRBD1 (5 bases). The length of the CDR3 is 14 residues. Germline V gene sequence: CDR1 SGHRS, CDR2 YFSETQ. The V end was cut by 0 bases, the J end by 2 bases, with 8 bases between. The CDR3 loop reads CASSLEWDNYGYTF. As DNA, the CDR3 is TGCGCCAGCAGCTTGGAGTGGGACAACTATGGCTACACCTTC.

This clonotype was recorded only once. The CDR3 DNA reads as TGTGCCAGCAGCTTAAGGTCCCGTCCCTACGAGCAGTACTTC. It yields the protein CASSLRSRPYEQYF. This chain links TRBV7-9 with TRBJ2-7; the D is unclear. V lost 2 bases, J lost 2 bases, and 10 bases lay in between. Germline V lookup: CDR1 SEHNR, CDR2 FQNEAQ (reference sequence). The CDR3 loop spans 14 amino acids.

V gene TRBV10-3 combines with J gene TRBJ1-2; 8 nucleotides align to TRBD1. J gave up 7 bases and V 2 bases, and 9 bases lay outside the gene matches. Germline CDR1 is ENHRY and CDR2 is SYGVKD. The CDR3 has 15 amino acids. CDR3 DNA sequence: TGTGCCATCAGTGAGGGGGCAGGGGGCAATCTTGGCTACACCTTC. Residues: CAISEGAGGNLGYTF.

Note on this clonotype: A single base separates this from a much larger clone, so it may be a read error. V gene TRBV5-6 combines with J gene TRBJ1-5, with D hard to call. V lost 0 bases and J 2 bases, leaving 6 bases between the germline ends. Germline lookup yields CDR1 SGHDT and CDR2 YYEEEE. This CDR3 comprises 14 residues. This chain's CDR3 is CASSLDSGNQPQHF. The CDR3 DNA sequence: TGTGCCAGCAGCTTGGACAGCGGCAATCAGCCCCAGCATTTT.

On this clonotype itself: Mismatch with germline at one junction end may stem from a read error. The J gene is TRBJ1-2, the V gene TRBV5-1, with unresolved D. The CDR3 has 14 residues. CDR1 and CDR2 from the germline V gene are SGHRS and YFSETQ. The chain's CDR3 is CASSLQPSSYGYTF. In nucleotides, the CDR3 is TGCGCCAGCAGCCTCCAGCCCTCTAGCTATGGCTACACCTTT.

This clonotype qualifies as medium-sized. V and J are TRBV25-1 and TRBJ1-5; D is perhaps TRBD1 (5 bases). V was clipped by 4 bases and J by 0 bases, with 13 bases between them. Germline CDR1 reads MGHDK; CDR2 reads SYGVNS. The CDR3 extends over 16 amino acids. The DNA of the CDR3 is TGTGCCAGCAGTGCCAACCGGGACGGTAGCAATCAGCCCCAGCATTTT. It codes for CASSANRDGSNQPQHF.

The chain carries TRBV20-1 and TRBJ2-1; 11 bases match TRBD2. Per the germline V gene, CDR1 is DFQATT and CDR2 is SNEGSKA (reference sequence). V shed 4 bases and J 7 bases; nucleotides not matched to a gene: 9. The CDR3 runs to 15 residues. The CDR3 nucleotides read TGCAGTGCTAACAAACTAGCGGGAGTTGTAAATGAGCAGTTCTTC. The encoded protein is CSANKLAGVVNEQFF.

The chain carries TRBV7-2 and TRBJ2-7, with 10 bases aligning to TRBD2. Germline assignment: CDR1 SGHTA and CDR2 FQGNSA. This CDR3 has 15 residues. V lost 0 bases and J lost 3; bases outside the gene matches: 2. Written as DNA, the CDR3 is TGTGCCAGCAGCTTAGCCCCTAGCGGGGGCTACGAGCAGTACTTC. Protein product: CASSLAPSGGYEQYF.

CDR3 amino acids: CASHLVGVGGYYEQYF. The DNA of the CDR3 is TGTGCCAGCCACCTTGTCGGGGTTGGGGGTTACTACGAGCAGTACTTC. This chain connects TRBV7-2 to TRBJ2-7; D is perhaps TRBD1 or TRBD2 (5 bases each). Trimming removed 8 bases from V and 3 bases from J, with 23 bases in between. This CDR3 region has 16 residues. Germline CDR1 is SGHTA and CDR2 is FQGNSA.

The rearrangement links TRBV24-1 to TRBJ2-2; D may be TRBD2 (7 bases). This CDR3 comprises 16 residues. CDR1 and CDR2 from the germline V gene are KGHDR and SFDVKD. Trimming removed 1 base at V and 0 bases at J, with 8 bases between. CDR3 sequence (DNA): TGTGCCACCAGTGATTTAGGGGGGGCGAACACCGGGGAGCTGTTTTTT. Protein sequence: CATSDLGGANTGELFF.

V is TRBV9 and J is TRBJ2-2; TRBD2 is a possible D gene (6 bases). Germline CDR1 reads SGDLS; CDR2 reads YYNGEE. The CDR3 is 16 amino acids. V was shortened by 0 bases and J by 4 bases, with 13 bases between the two germline ends. The CDR3 DNA reads TGTGCCAGCAGCGTAGTGGAGGGGCGAGGCACCGGGGAGCTGTTTTTT. Encoded protein: CASSVVEGRGTGELFF.

The genes are TRBV4-1 and TRBJ1-6; D gene uncertain. CDR3 length: 14 residues. Trimming took off 6 bases at V and 7 bases at J, with 13 bases between the two ends. CDR1 is MGHRA, CDR2 YSYEKL, per germline. The CDR3 region is CASSPAGINSPLHF. CDR3 DNA sequence: TGCGCCAGCAGTCCCGCGGGGATAAATTCACCCCTCCACTTT.

The rearrangement links TRBV7-9 to TRBJ2-7, with 9 nucleotides matching TRBD1. Germline V gives CDR1 SEHNR, CDR2 FQNEAQ (reference sequence). This CDR3 comprises 14 residues. Trimming at V came to 4 bases and at J to 2 bases, leaving 3 bases not matched to a gene. The CDR3 DNA reads TGTGCCAGCAGCTCACAGGGGGCGGCCTACGAGCAGTACTTC. Amino acids: CASSSQGAAYEQYF. Supplemented by reference TRBV7-9 and TRBJ2-7, the full variable domain reads DTGVSQNPRHKITKRGQNVTFRCDPISEHNRLYWYRQTLGQGPEFLTYFQNEAQLEKSRLLSDRFSAERPKGSFSTLEIQRTEQGDSAMYLCASSSQGAAYEQYFGPGTRLTVT.

The chain is built from TRBV7-9 and TRBJ1-4, with D unclear. V was trimmed by 4 bases and J by 3 bases, leaving 15 bases between them. Germline V lookup: CDR1 SEHNR, CDR2 FQNEAQ (reference sequence). The CDR3 totals 16 residues. CDR3 protein: CASSSPIGQPNEKLFF. The CDR3 DNA reads TGTGCCAGCAGCTCTCCTATCGGGCAGCCTAATGAAAAACTGTTTTTT.

The table lists this clonotype with many counts. The chain employs TRBV11-1 and TRBJ2-1, with TRBD2 as a possible D gene (7 bases). The CDR3 loop spans 16 amino acids. Germline CDR1 and CDR2: SGHAT and FQDESV (reference sequence). V shed 4 bases and J shed 3 bases, with 16 bases lying between them. CDR3 in DNA: TGTGCCAGCAGCTCAGCTCCAGCGGGACACTACAATGAGCAGTTCTTC. Translating gives CASSSAPAGHYNEQFF.

This clonotype was found a few times. The rearrangement uses TRBV20-1 and TRBJ2-1; D is ambiguous. The V end was cut by 0 bases, the J end by 9 bases, with 0 bases between. CDR3 length: 9 amino acids. Germline-derived CDR1 and CDR2 are DFQATT and SNEGSKA (reference sequence). CDR3 nucleotide sequence: TGCAGTGCTAGAGATGAGCAGTTCTTC. Protein product: CSARDEQFF.

V gene TRBV20-1 combines with J gene TRBJ2-5, with 8 bases lining up with TRBD1. After removal of 7 bases from V and 4 bases from J, the junction contained 11 bases not matched to a gene. The CDR3 extends over 14 amino acids. The germline CDR1 and CDR2 sequences are DFQATT and SNEGSKA (reference sequence). CDR3: CSGKHGQGRETQYF. In nucleotides, the CDR3 is TGCAGTGGGAAGCACGGACAGGGTCGAGAGACCCAGTACTTC.

The chain employs TRBV6-1 and TRBJ2-2, with D unclear. V lost 4 bases and J lost 4, with 13 bases in between. The CDR3 spans 15 residues. From germline, CDR1 is MNHNS and CDR2 SASEGT. CDR3 loop: CASSGVALGTGELFF. The CDR3, as DNA: TGTGCCAGCAGTGGAGTGGCCTTGGGCACCGGGGAGCTGTTTTTT.